A selection of T cell receptor beta chains follows, all from one sample in a study of blood T cell repertoires in COVID-19. Libraries were prepared by immunoSEQ multiplex PCR; TCRdb keeps only in-frame clonotypes and omits some of them. The sample includes about 380,000 clones, roughly 77% of them seen just once. The sequenced sample consisted of peripheral blood. The receptors shown here come from a human donor with acute or convalescent COVID-19. The donor label of this sample is uncertain. Each CDR3 is given with its conserved first and last residue. The D gene is left open where the match is weak. Expanded clones are given a class, and other clones once, few, many or no size at all.

size	V	D	J	CDR3	DNA
once	TRBV29-1	-	TRBJ1-1	CSVVEGANTEAFF	TGCAGCGTTGTCGAGGGCGCGAACACTGAAGCTTTCTTT
-	TRBV7-2	TRBD1	TRBJ2-2	CASSQYRGGTGELFF	TGTGCCAGCAGCCAATACAGGGGTGGCACCGGGGAGCTGTTTTTT
-	TRBV5-1	TRBD2	TRBJ2-3	CASSKGGLAGSDTQYF	TGCGCCAGCAGCAAAGGAGGACTAGCGGGGTCCGATACGCAGTATTTT
-	TRBV29-1	-	TRBJ2-3	CSVVAIVGTQYF	TGCAGCGTTGTTGCGATCGTTGGTACGCAGTATTTT
-	TRBV28	-	TRBJ1-2	CASRQTGTNYGYTF	TGTGCCAGCAGGCAGACAGGTACTAACTATGGCTACACCTTC
-	TRBV6-5	-	TRBJ1-5	CASSYDGQGGQPQHF	TGTGCCAGCAGTTACGATGGGCAGGGCGGTCAGCCCCAGCATTTT
-	TRBV7-8	TRBD1	TRBJ1-6	CASSLRDRASYNSPLHF	TGTGCCAGCAGCCTCCGGGACAGGGCGTCGTATAATTCACCCCTCCACTTT
-	TRBV11-3	TRBD1	TRBJ1-2	CASSLDRTYGYTF	TGTGCCAGCAGCCTGGACAGGACCTATGGCTACACCTTC
-	TRBV12-3/TRBV12-4	-	TRBJ1-5	CASSWDNYQPQHF	TGTGCCAGCAGTTGGGACAACTATCAGCCCCAGCATTTT
-	TRBV30	TRBD1	TRBJ1-6	CAWDRQGGSYNSPLHF	TGTGCCTGGGATCGACAGGGAGGCTCCTATAATTCACCCCTCCACTTT
-	TRBV3-1/TRBV3-2	-	TRBJ1-1	CASSHRAGANTEAFF	TGTGCCAGCAGCCACCGCGCAGGGGCAAACACTGAAGCTTTCTTT
-	TRBV28	-	TRBJ1-1	CASSFELGEAFF	TGTGCCAGCAGTTTCGAATTGGGCGAAGCTTTCTTT
-	TRBV2	-	TRBJ2-7	CASSVSGVVTYEQYF	TGTGCCAGCAGTGTTTCAGGGGTTGTTACCTACGAGCAGTACTTC
-	TRBV5-8	-	TRBJ2-4	CASSPDRAKNIQYF	TGTGCCAGCAGCCCGGACAGAGCCAAAAACATTCAGTACTTC
-	TRBV6-5	TRBD1	TRBJ2-7	CASRPLTGFHHEQYF	TGTGCCAGCAGGCCATTGACAGGGTTTCATCACGAGCAGTACTTC
-	TRBV7-9	TRBD1	TRBJ1-2	CASSSRTGEKGYTF	TGTGCCAGCAGCTCCCGGACAGGGGAGAAAGGCTACACCTTC
-	TRBV19	-	TRBJ1-4	CASSPRGGATNEKLFF	TGTGCCAGTAGTCCACGGGGGGGCGCAACTAATGAAAAACTGTTTTTT
-	TRBV6-5	-	TRBJ2-5	CASRRRWAGETQYF	TGTGCCAGCAGGAGAAGGTGGGCGGGTGAGACCCAGTACTTC
-	TRBV20-1	TRBD2	TRBJ2-1	CSASILADRFF	TGCAGTGCTAGCATACTAGCGGATCGGTTCTTC
-	TRBV24-1	-	TRBJ2-5	CATSEGGAQETQYF	TGTGCCACCAGTGAGGGCGGGGCCCAAGAGACCCAGTACTTC
-	TRBV12-3/TRBV12-4	-	TRBJ2-3	CASSLQEVDTQYF	TGTGCCAGCAGTTTACAGGAAGTGGATACGCAGTATTTT
-	TRBV4-1	-	TRBJ1-2	CASSQRFPEDHDGYTF	TGCGCCAGCAGCCAAAGGTTTCCGGAGGATCATGATGGCTACACCTTC
-	TRBV7-8	TRBD1	TRBJ1-2	CASSLNGRGLFYGYTF	TGTGCCAGCAGCTTAAATGGCAGGGGGCTATTCTATGGCTACACCTTC
-	TRBV6-5	-	TRBJ1-1	CASSIAWDTEAFF	TGTGCCAGCAGTATAGCCTGGGACACTGAAGCTTTCTTT
-	TRBV5-1	TRBD1	TRBJ2-5	CASSSLQGAGETQYF	TGCGCCAGCAGCTCCCTACAGGGGGCCGGAGAGACCCAGTACTTC
-	TRBV30	TRBD1	TRBJ2-7	CAWSLNRGFYEQYF	TGTGCCTGGAGTCTGAACAGGGGGTTCTACGAGCAGTACTTC
-	TRBV24-1	TRBD1	TRBJ2-2	CATMGQGGTGELFF	TGTGCCACCATGGGACAGGGGGGAACCGGGGAGCTGTTTTTT
-	TRBV2	-	TRBJ1-1	CASSVESNTEAFF	TGTGCCAGCAGTGTTGAGTCGAACACTGAAGCTTTCTTT
-	TRBV3-1/TRBV3-2	-	TRBJ2-5	CASSQPGLPRGETQYF	TGTGCCAGCAGCCAGCCGGGACTACCCAGGGGAGAGACCCAGTACTTC
-	TRBV5-4	-	TRBJ1-1	CASSQGANTEAFF	TGTGCCAGCAGCCAAGGGGCAAACACTGAAGCTTTCTTT